A selection of T cell receptor beta chains follows, all from one sample in a study of cytomegalovirus exposure and HLA in healthy donors. The protocol was immunoSEQ multiplex PCR, while the TCRdb copy is restricted to in-frame clones and leaves out a portion. The sample lists 110,000 to 150,000 clones; about 80% were seen once. Sequenced input: PBMCs. The receptors come from a woman aged 18-29 years in good health and CMV-seropositive. Each CDR3 is given with its conserved first and last residue. D genes are given only for firm matches. The listing skips clone size in some rows; elsewhere it reads once, few, many or a size class.

cdr3_length,j_call,v_call,clone_size,d_call,cdr3_nt,cdr3_aa
16,TRBJ2-7,TRBV11-2,-,-,TGTGCCAGCAGCTTAGATCTGGGCGCGGGGAATGTCGAGCAGTACTTC,CASSLDLGAGNVEQYF
16,TRBJ1-3,TRBV5-1,-,-,TGCGCCAGCAGCTTGGACAGGGTATTACCCGGAAACACCATATATTTT,CASSLDRVLPGNTIYF
12,TRBJ2-5,TRBV29-1,once,TRBD1,TGCAGCGTTGGACAGGGCCAAGAGACCCAGTACTTC,CSVGQGQETQYF
16,TRBJ1-6,TRBV19,-,-,TGTGCCAGTAGTATCTCAGGGCTGGCCTATAATTCACCCCTCCACTTT,CASSISGLAYNSPLHF
16,TRBJ1-6,TRBV6-5,-,-,TGTGCCAGCAGTTACACGCCACAGGGCTATAATTCACCCCTCCACTTT,CASSYTPQGYNSPLHF
19,TRBJ2-6,TRBV19,-,-,TGTGCCAGTAGTAACCCCTTGCGGGACCGACGCTCTGGGGCCAACGTCCTGACTTTC,CASSNPLRDRRSGANVLTF
14,TRBJ1-2,TRBV7-9,-,-,TGTGCCAGCAGCCCCCATGAGCCCAACTATGGCTACACCTTC,CASSPHEPNYGYTF
15,TRBJ2-1,TRBV28,once,TRBD1,TGTGCCACAGGAAGGCGAGACAGGGCCCCTAATGAGCAGTTCTTC,CATGRRDRAPNEQFF
15,TRBJ2-7,TRBV6-5,-,TRBD2,TGTGCCAGCAGGCCTAGCGGGGCCATCTCCTACGAGCAGTACTTC,CASRPSGAISYEQYF
15,TRBJ1-1,TRBV30,-,TRBD1,TGTGCCTGGACTCTCACAGGGGGCAAGAACACTGAAGCTTTCTTT,CAWTLTGGKNTEAFF
19,TRBJ1-6,TRBV4-1,-,TRBD1,TGCGCCAGCAGCCAAGGTACCGGACAGGGAAGATCCTATAATTCACCCCTCCACTTT,CASSQGTGQGRSYNSPLHF
15,TRBJ1-6,TRBV2,few,-,TGTGCCAGCAGACGGGCAGGGGTCGGGAATTCACCCCTCCACTTT,CASRRAGVGNSPLHF
15,TRBJ2-3,TRBV9,-,TRBD2,TGTGCCAGCAGCGTAAGTGGACTAGGGGCAGATACGCAGTATTTT,CASSVSGLGADTQYF
15,TRBJ2-7,TRBV7-6,few,TRBD1,TGTGCCAGCAGCTTAGCCGGGACAGGTTCCTACGAGCAGTACTTC,CASSLAGTGSYEQYF
13,TRBJ2-7,TRBV19,-,-,TGTGCCAGTAACATCAGGGGTTCGGGCGAGCAGTACTTC,CASNIRGSGEQYF
14,TRBJ2-7,TRBV27,-,-,TGTGCCAGCAGTTTGGCTGGGAGCCTACGAAAGCAGTACTTC,CASSLAGSLRKQYF
16,TRBJ1-5,TRBV28,-,-,TGTGCCAGCGGCACCTCGCCCCCACAGGGTGATCAGCCCCAGCATTTT,CASGTSPPQGDQPQHF
14,TRBJ2-7,TRBV6-5,few,TRBD1,TGTGCCAGCAGACCCGACAGGGGCTCCCACGAGCAGTACTTC,CASRPDRGSHEQYF
18,TRBJ2-5,TRBV15,once,TRBD1,TGTGCCACCAGCAGAGATGGGCAGGACAGGAGGATCCAAGAGACCCAGTACTTC,CATSRDGQDRRIQETQYF
14,TRBJ1-4,TRBV9,-,TRBD1,TGTGCCAGCAGCGTCGGGACAGGGGCTGAAAAACTGTTTTTT,CASSVGTGAEKLFF
16,TRBJ2-5,TRBV7-9,once,TRBD2,TGTGCCAGCACCGGACTAGCGGGGGGGTACCAAGAGACCCAGTACTTC,CASTGLAGGYQETQYF
15,TRBJ1-2,TRBV5-1,-,-,TGCGCCAGCAGCTCGGTAGGGCAGGGCAACTATGGCTACACCTTC,CASSSVGQGNYGYTF
15,TRBJ1-4,TRBV25-1,-,TRBD1,TGTGCCAGCAGTGAATACAGAACAGGGGTTGAAAAACTGTTTTTT,CASSEYRTGVEKLFF
14,TRBJ1-2,TRBV5-1,-,-,TGCGCCAGCAGCTTGGTGGGGCCTAACTATGGCTACACCTTC,CASSLVGPNYGYTF
15,TRBJ2-2,TRBV6-1,once,TRBD1,TGTGCCAGCAGGGAGGGGACAGGGGGCACCGGGGAGCTGTTTTTT,CASREGTGGTGELFF
13,TRBJ1-1,TRBV5-1,-,-,TGCGCCAGCAGCTTGGGACGGGACACTGAAGCTTTCTTT,CASSLGRDTEAFF
15,TRBJ1-2,TRBV25-1,once,-,TGTGCCAGCAGTGAACCCGCAGGGCTGAACTATGGCTACACCTTC,CASSEPAGLNYGYTF
13,TRBJ1-1,TRBV2,-,TRBD1,TGTGCCAGCAGCGGACAGGGGGGCACTGAAGCTTTCTTT,CASSGQGGTEAFF
16,TRBJ1-1,TRBV28,few,TRBD1,TGTGCCAGCAGACAAGACAGGGGGCATGGTGGCACTGAAGCTTTCTTT,CASRQDRGHGGTEAFF
12,TRBJ2-3,TRBV29-1,-,-,TGCAGCGTTGAAACTGCCACAGATACGCAGTATTTT,CSVETATDTQYF
13,TRBJ2-3,TRBV6-5,-,-,TGTGCCAGCAGGTGGACTAGCACAGATACGCAGTATTTT,CASRWTSTDTQYF
16,TRBJ2-7,TRBV7-2,few,TRBD2,TGTGCCAGCAGCTTAGGGAAGCGGGGGGGAACCTACGAGCAGTACTTC,CASSLGKRGGTYEQYF
16,TRBJ1-1,TRBV5-1,once,TRBD1,TGCGCCAGCAGCCTAGACGGACAGGGGGTGAACACTGAAGCTTTCTTT,CASSLDGQGVNTEAFF
15,TRBJ2-7,TRBV4-3,once,-,TGCGCCAGCAGCCAAGTGCCCGGAGGATCCTACGAGCAGTACTTC,CASSQVPGGSYEQYF
17,TRBJ2-5,TRBV28,-,TRBD1,TGTGCCAGCAGTTTCTCCCTAGGACAGGGCACTCAAGAGACCCAGTACTTC,CASSFSLGQGTQETQYF
14,TRBJ2-7,TRBV4-1,-,-,TGCGCCAGCAGCCACCCAGACAGGACTTACGAGCAGTACTTC,CASSHPDRTYEQYF
16,TRBJ2-7,TRBV10-2,-,-,TGCGCCAGCAGTGAGTCACGGGGGGCAACCCTCTACGAGCAGTACTTC,CASSESRGATLYEQYF
15,TRBJ1-2,TRBV5-6,few,-,TGTGCCAGCAGCTCCATTGGGGGGGGTTACTATGGCTACACCTTC,CASSSIGGGYYGYTF
15,TRBJ1-1,TRBV2,-,TRBD1,TGTGCCAGCTTCTTCGACAGGGATAGTATAATTGAAGCTTTCTTT,CASFFDRDSIIEAFF
15,TRBJ1-2,TRBV7-9,-,TRBD1,TGTGCCAGCAGCCCGATGGGACAGTTTAACTATGGCTACACCTTC,CASSPMGQFNYGYTF
16,TRBJ2-7,TRBV19,-,TRBD2,TGTGCCAGTAGTGCCCTGGCTAGCGGGGGACAATACGAGCAGTACTTC,CASSALASGGQYEQYF
14,TRBJ2-7,TRBV7-8,-,-,TGTGCCAGCAGCTTAGCCGGGACAACCTACGAGCAGTACTTC,CASSLAGTTYEQYF
13,TRBJ2-5,TRBV9,few,TRBD2,TGTGCCAGCAGCGCGGGGGGGCTGGAGACCCAGTACTTC,CASSAGGLETQYF
16,TRBJ2-1,TRBV19,once,TRBD1,TGTGCCAGTAGTATTAGCAAGGGGGCCGGTTACAATGAGCAGTTCTTC,CASSISKGAGYNEQFF
14,TRBJ2-7,TRBV6-5,-,TRBD1,TGTGCCAGCAGTTACGGCAGGGGGTCCTACGAGCAGTACTTC,CASSYGRGSYEQYF